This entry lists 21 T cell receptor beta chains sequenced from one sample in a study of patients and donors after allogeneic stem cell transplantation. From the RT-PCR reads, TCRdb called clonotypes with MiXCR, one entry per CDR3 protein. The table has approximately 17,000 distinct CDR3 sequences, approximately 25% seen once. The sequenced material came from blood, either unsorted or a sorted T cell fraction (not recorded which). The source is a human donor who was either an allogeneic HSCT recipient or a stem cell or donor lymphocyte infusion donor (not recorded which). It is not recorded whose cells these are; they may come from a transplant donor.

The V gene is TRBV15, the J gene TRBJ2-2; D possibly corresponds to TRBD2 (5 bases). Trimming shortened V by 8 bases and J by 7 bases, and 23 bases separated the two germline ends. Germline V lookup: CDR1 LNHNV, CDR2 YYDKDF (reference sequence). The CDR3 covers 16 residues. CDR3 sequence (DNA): TGTGCCACCGCGAAAGCCGTGACTACCATGGGCGGGGAGCTGTTTTTT. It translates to CATAKAVTTMGGELFF.

The CDR3 loop reads CASSYDGTEDSPLHF. CDR3 nucleotides: TGTGCCAGCAGTTATGACGGGACTGAGGATTCACCCCTCCACTTT. The chain links TRBV6-5 to TRBJ1-6; possible D gene TRBD1, 5 bases. Germline assignment: CDR1 MNHEY and CDR2 SVGAGI. The CDR3 spans 15 residues. Deletions cut 3 bases from V and 8 bases from J, with 14 bases between.

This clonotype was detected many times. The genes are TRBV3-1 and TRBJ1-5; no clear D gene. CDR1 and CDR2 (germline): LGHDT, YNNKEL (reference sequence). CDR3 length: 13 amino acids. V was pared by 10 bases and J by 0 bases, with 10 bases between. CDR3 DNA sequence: TGTGCCACCGGTCGGGGTAGCAATCAGCCCCAGCATTTT. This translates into CATGRGSNQPQHF.

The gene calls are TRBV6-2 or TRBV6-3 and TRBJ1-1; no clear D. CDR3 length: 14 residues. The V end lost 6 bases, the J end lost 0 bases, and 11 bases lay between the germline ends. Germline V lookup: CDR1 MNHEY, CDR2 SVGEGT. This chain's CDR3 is CASSEAGMNTEAFF. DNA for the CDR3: TGTGCCAGCAGCGAGGCGGGTATGAACACTGAAGCTTTCTTT.

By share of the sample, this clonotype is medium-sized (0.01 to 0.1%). As DNA, the CDR3 is TGTGCCAGCAGCTTTCCACAGGGGGCCGGAACTGAAGCTTTCTTT. This translates into CASSFPQGAGTEAFF. This chain joins TRBV7-9 and TRBJ1-1; 9 bases map to TRBD1. Germline-derived CDR1 and CDR2 are SEHNR and FQNEAQ (reference sequence). V lost 3 bases to trimming and J lost 5 bases; unmatched junction nucleotides: 7. This CDR3 comprises 15 residues.

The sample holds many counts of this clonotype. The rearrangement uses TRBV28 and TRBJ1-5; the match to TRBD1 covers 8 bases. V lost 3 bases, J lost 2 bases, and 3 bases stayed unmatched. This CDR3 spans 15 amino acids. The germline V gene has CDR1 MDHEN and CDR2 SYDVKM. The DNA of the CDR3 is TGTGCCAGCAGTTTCAGGGGGCTAGGCAATCAGCCCCAGCATTTT. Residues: CASSFRGLGNQPQHF.

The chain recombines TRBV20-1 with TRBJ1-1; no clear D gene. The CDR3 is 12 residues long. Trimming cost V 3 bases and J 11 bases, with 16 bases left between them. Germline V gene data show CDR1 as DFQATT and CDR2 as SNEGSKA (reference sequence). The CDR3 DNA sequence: TGCAGTGCTAGTGATGTTGCGGGGATTGCTTTCTTT. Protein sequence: CSASDVAGIAFF.

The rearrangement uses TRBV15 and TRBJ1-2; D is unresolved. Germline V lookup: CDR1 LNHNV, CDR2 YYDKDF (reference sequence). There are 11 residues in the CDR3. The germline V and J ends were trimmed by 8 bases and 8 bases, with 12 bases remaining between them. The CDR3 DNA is TGTGCCACCGATTTTTATCGCGGCTACACCTTC. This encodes CATDFYRGYTF.

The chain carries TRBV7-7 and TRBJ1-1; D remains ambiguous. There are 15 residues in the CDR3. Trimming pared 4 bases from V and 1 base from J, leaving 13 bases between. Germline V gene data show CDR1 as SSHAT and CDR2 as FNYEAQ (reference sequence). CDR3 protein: CASSSPGKRNTEAFF. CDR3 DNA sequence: TGTGCCAGCAGCTCCCCGGGGAAAAGGAACACTGAAGCTTTCTTT.

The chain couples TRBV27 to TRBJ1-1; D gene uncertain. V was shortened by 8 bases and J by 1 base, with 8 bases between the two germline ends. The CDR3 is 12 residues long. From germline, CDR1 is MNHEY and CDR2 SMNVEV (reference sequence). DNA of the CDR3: TGTGCCAGCGGGCGTGGGAACACTGAAGCTTTCTTT. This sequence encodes CASGRGNTEAFF.

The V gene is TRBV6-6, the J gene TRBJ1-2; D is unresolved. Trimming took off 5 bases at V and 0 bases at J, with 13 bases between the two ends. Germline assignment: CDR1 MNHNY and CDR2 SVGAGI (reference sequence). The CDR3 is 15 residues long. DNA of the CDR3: TGTGCCAGCAGTCCACGGCGGGAAGCTAACTATGGCTACACCTTC. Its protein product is CASSPRREANYGYTF.

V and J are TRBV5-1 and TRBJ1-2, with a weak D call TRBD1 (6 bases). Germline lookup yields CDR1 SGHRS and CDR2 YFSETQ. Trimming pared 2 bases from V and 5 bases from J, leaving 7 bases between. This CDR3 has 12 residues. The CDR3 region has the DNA TGCGCCAGCAGCTTTCAGGGGTATGGCTACACCTTC. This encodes CASSFQGYGYTF.

The CDR3, as DNA: TGTGCCATCAGGCCTACAGGGGGGGATGAAAAACTGTTTTTT. This sequence encodes CAIRPTGGDEKLFF. This chain connects TRBV10-3 to TRBJ1-4, with 8 bases fitting TRBD1. CDR3 length equals 14 residues. V shed 6 bases, J shed 6 bases, and the junction held 6 bases outside the gene matches. Germline CDR1 and CDR2: ENHRY and SYGVKD.

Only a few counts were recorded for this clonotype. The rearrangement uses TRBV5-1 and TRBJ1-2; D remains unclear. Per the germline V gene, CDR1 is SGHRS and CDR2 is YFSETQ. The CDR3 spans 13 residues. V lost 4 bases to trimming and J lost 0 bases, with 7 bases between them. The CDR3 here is CASSPDTNYGYTF. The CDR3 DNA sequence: TGCGCCAGCAGCCCCGATACTAACTATGGCTACACCTTC.

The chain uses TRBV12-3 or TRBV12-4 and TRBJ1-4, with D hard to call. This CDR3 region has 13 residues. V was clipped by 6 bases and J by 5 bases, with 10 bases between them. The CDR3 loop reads CASRPRLNEKLFF. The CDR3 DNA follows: TGTGCCAGCAGACCCAGACTGAATGAAAAACTGTTTTTT.

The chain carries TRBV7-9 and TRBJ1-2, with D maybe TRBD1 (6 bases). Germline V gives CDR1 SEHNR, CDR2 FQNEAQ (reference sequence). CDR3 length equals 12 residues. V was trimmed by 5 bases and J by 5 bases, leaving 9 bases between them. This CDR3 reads CASSPQGYGYTF. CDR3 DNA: TGTGCCAGCAGCCCACAGGGTTATGGCTACACCTTC. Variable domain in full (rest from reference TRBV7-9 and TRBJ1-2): DTGVSQNPRHKITKRGQNVTFRCDPISEHNRLYWYRQTLGQGPEFLTYFQNEAQLEKSRLLSDRFSAERPKGSFSTLEIQRTEQGDSAMYLCASSPQGYGYTFGSGTRLTVV.

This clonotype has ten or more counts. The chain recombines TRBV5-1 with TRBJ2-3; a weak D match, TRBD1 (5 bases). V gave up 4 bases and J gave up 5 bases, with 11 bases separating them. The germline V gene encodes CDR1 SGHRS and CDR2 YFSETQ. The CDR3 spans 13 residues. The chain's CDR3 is CASSPHTGDTQYF. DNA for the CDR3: TGCGCCAGCAGCCCACACACAGGAGATACGCAGTATTTT.

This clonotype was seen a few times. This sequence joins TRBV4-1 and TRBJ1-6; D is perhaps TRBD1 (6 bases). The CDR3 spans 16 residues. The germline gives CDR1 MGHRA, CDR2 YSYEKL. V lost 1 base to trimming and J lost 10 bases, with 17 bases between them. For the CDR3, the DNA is TGCGCCAGCAGCCAAGGACAGGTTAAAGGGGAGTCACCCCTCCACTTT. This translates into CASSQGQVKGESPLHF.

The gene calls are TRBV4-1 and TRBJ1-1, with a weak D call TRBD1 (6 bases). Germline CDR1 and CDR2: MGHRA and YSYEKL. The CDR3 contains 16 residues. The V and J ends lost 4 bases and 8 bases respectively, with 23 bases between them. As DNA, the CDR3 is TGCGCCAGCAGCCTTCTCGCCTCGCGAAACAGGGCCGAAGCTTTCTTT. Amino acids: CASSLLASRNRAEAFF.

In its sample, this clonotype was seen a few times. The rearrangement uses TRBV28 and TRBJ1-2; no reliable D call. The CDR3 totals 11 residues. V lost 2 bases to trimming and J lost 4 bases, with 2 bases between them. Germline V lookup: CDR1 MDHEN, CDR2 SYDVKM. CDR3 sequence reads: CASSLPYGYTF. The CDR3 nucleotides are TGTGCCAGCAGTTTACCCTATGGCTACACCTTC.

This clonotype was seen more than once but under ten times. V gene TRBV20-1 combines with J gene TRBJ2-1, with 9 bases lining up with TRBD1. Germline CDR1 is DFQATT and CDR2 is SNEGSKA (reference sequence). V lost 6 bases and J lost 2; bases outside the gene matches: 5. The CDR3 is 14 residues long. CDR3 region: CSATGQGTYNEQFF. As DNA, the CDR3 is TGCAGTGCCACTGGACAGGGGACCTACAATGAGCAGTTCTTC.